This T cell receptor beta chain was identified during a study of T-cell memory formation after mild COVID-19 (dated by TCRdb to the early 2020s). About the full investigation: Most TCR sequence clusters were specific to one of the two donors. Longitudinal TCRalpha and TCRbeta repertoire sequencing tracked T-cell clones expanding and contracting after mild COVID-19 in a couple of donors. Two young, previously healthy adult volunteers made up the cohort, one male and one female. Points the paper makes about the study in general: Contracting CD4+ clones were located mainly in the CM and EM memory subsets, whereas CD8+ clones were found to be enriched in EMRA. Some responding clones were detected in pre-infection memory, which suggested that pre-existing cross-reactive memory T cells had joined the SARS-CoV-2 response. SARS-CoV-2 specificity was not confirmed for the second-wave clones peaking on day 37. Balanced CD4/CD8 phenotypes were observed for clones contracting from day 15 to 85, whereas a bias towards CD4+ was observed for a second wave of clones expanding from day 15 to 37. The study covered only two mild cases, and larger cohorts including severe cases with pre-infection samples were considered necessary.

Ficoll-Paque density gradient centrifugation was used to isolate PBMCs. The CDR3 contains 16 residues, cysteine and phenylalanine counted. Only the CDR3 portion is preserved as DNA: 48 bases, with reading frame beginning at the first base. V is cut back by 2 bases and J by 1 base, with 4 bases in the junction unmatched. The CDR1 and CDR2 encoded by the germline V gene (reference sequence) are SGHKS and YYEKEE. This clonotype was observed a handful of times. What antigen it recognizes has not been identified. Base qualities were left out, and no much larger clone turns up one base away. For sequencing, an Illumina NovaSeq 6000 was employed. cDNA libraries for TCRalpha and TCRbeta were prepared by 5'RACE using constant-segment primers, with sample barcodes and unique molecular identifiers added. Trizol reagent was used to extract RNA from every sample. Amplification of the libraries took two PCR steps, and the second step added a second sample barcode plus Illumina TruSeq adapters. Sequencing of libraries was performed on an Illumina NovaSeq with 2 x 150 bp paired-end reads. For the original study's pipeline: Reads were demultiplexed and collapsed into UMI-guided consensus sequences with migec v1.2.7. Using mixcr v2.1.11, UMI consensuses were aligned to TRA and TRB V and J templates and then assembled into clonotypes. A clonotype was counted as expanded or contracted only when both edgeR and NoisET called the clonotype significant, with the noise models trained on biological replicates. For edgeR calls, the thresholds were a false discovery rate-adjusted p below 0.01 and a log2 fold-change of 1. PCA with hierarchical clustering of max-normalized trajectories of the 1000 most abundant clonotypes was used as exploratory dynamics analysis. The CD4 or CD8 phenotype of responding clones was assigned using the separately sequenced CD4+ and CD8+ repertoires. TCRdb passed the public sequencing reads through fastp at Q25 and MiXCR, retaining productive beta sequences. CDR3 protein sequences are deduplicated, and each keeps its most common genes and DNA. The V and J calls were determined by TCRdb, not by the authors. The sample records roughly 610,000 distinct CDR3 sequences, roughly 17% of which are singletons. Of the sample, roughly 8% falls within the top ten clones.

The rearrangement combines TRBV5-5 with TRBJ2-3; TRBD1 lines up with 10 middle nucleotides. Sequencing was performed on PBMCs or a T cell subset sorted from them (not recorded which). This receptor was obtained from an adult woman who had mild COVID-19 (a few samples of this study predate the infection). The sample titles of this study are shuffled in the database, so cell type and time point are left out; the donor was told from shared clones. The CDR3 has the sequence CASSLPGTGGTDTQYF. DNA sequence: TGTGCCAGCAGCTTACCCGGGACAGGGGGCACAGATACGCAGTATTTT.